These 5 T cell receptor beta chains were all obtained from the same sample, sequenced in a study of early T cells in non-severe SARS-CoV-2 infection. TCRdb used MiXCR to reprocess the 5' RACE reads, holding one entry per CDR3 protein. The top ten hold around 3.7% of the sample, which has tens of thousands of distinct CDR3 sequences, about 12% seen once. Material: whole blood. The receptors come from an adult who was a healthcare worker with PCR-confirmed SARS-CoV-2 infection or an uninfected control (not recorded which).

A few counts support this clonotype. This chain links TRBV20-1 with TRBJ2-1, with 10 bases aligning to TRBD2. This CDR3 is 14 amino acids long. Germline-derived CDR1 and CDR2 are DFQATT and SNEGSKA (reference sequence). Losses at the gene ends were 3 bases for V and 8 bases for J; bases not matched to a gene: 7. The CDR3 sequence is CSASVSGRTDEQFF. CDR3 DNA sequence: TGCAGTGCTAGCGTTAGCGGGAGGACGGATGAGCAGTTCTTC.

This clonotype appeared a few times. The chain couples TRBV5-1 to TRBJ1-6; D unresolved. V gave up 3 bases and J gave up 8 bases, with 9 bases separating them. The CDR3 is 13 amino acids. Germline V lookup: CDR1 SGHRS, CDR2 YFSETQ. CDR3 nucleotides: TGCGCCAGCAGCTCTCAAGAAGATTCACCCCTCCACTTT. It specifies CASSSQEDSPLHF.

The chain's CDR3 is CASSLGFVDRGNTIYF. DNA for the CDR3: TGTGCCAGCAGCTTAGGATTCGTGGACCGAGGAAACACCATATATTTT. This chain links TRBV13 with TRBJ1-3, with D unresolved. The V gene's germline CDR1 is PRHDT and CDR2 FYEKMQ (reference sequence). The CDR3 extends over 16 amino acids. The germline V and J ends were trimmed by 0 bases and 4 bases, with 13 bases remaining between them.

This clonotype appeared a few times. The genes are TRBV5-1 and TRBJ1-1; the D is unclear. CDR1 is SGHRS, CDR2 YFSETQ, per germline. Trimming cost V 4 bases and J 1 base, with 11 bases left between them. This CDR3 spans 14 amino acids. DNA of the CDR3: TGCGCCAGCAGCACTGGACCAGGGAACACTGAAGCTTTCTTT. Protein: CASSTGPGNTEAFF.

In its sample, this clonotype was seen many times. This chain uses TRBV20-1 with TRBJ2-3; 8 nucleotides align to TRBD2. Germline loops: CDR1 DFQATT, CDR2 SNEGSKA (reference sequence). After removal of 3 bases from V and 2 bases from J, the junction contained 4 bases not matched to a gene. The CDR3 has 14 residues. The CDR3 loop reads CSASLAGYTDTQYF. CDR3 coding DNA: TGCAGTGCTAGTCTAGCGGGCTACACAGATACGCAGTATTTT.